The sequence of this TCR beta chain was determined in a study of blood T cell repertoires in COVID-19. In the study overall: Spain, Italy and the United States supplied samples that represented acute and convalescent COVID-19.

Generated by immunoSEQ multiplex PCR, the TCRdb table keeps only in-frame clones and is missing some. The table records roughly 98,000 clones, about 82% of them present only once. Germline CDR1 and CDR2: KGHSH and LQKENI. This CDR3 is built from 14 residues. This clone has a handful of counts. A read error may account for a junction end that differs from germline. The rearrangement uses TRBV18 and TRBJ1-1; D remains unclear. The receptor was derived from a woman in her 70s with active or convalescent COVID-19. The sample taken for sequencing was peripheral blood. The CDR3 DNA is TGTGCCAGCTCACCAGTATTTGCTAACAGTGAAGCTTTCTTT. As protein: CASSPVFANSEAFF.